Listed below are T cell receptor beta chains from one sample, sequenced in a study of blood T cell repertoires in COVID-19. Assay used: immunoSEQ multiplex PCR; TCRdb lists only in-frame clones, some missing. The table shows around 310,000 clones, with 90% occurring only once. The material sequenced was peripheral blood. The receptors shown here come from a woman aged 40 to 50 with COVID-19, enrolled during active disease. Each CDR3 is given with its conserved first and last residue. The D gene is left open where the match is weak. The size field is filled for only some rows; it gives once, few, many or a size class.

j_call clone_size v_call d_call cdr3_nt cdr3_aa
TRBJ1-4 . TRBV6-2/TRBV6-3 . TGTGCCAGCAGTACCGAGAGGACTAGACAGCGCGAAAAACTGTTTTTT CASSTERTRQREKLFF
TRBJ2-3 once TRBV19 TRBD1 TGTGCCAGTAGTTCCGGACAGGGGACAGATACGCAGTATTTT CASSSGQGTDTQYF
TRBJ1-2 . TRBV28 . TGTGCCGGGCAGGGAAACTATGGCTACACCTTC CAGQGNYGYTF
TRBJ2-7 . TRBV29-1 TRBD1 TGCAGCGTTGAAGCCCGGACAGGGTCCCCCCCCTACGAGCAGTACTTC CSVEARTGSPPYEQYF
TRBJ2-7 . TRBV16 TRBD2 TGTGCCAGCAGCCTCATGGGGACTAGCGGATACGAGCAGTACTTC CASSLMGTSGYEQYF
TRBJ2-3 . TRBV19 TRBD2 TGTGCCAGTAGTATAAAGGGTTTCAGACTAGCGGGGAACACAGATACGCAGTATTTT CASSIKGFRLAGNTDTQYF
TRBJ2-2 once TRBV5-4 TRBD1 TGTGCCAGCAGTAGTGACAGGGGTCGAACCGGGGAGCTGTTTTTT CASSSDRGRTGELFF
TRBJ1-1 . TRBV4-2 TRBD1 TGTGCCAGCAGCCCCTCAGGGACAGCCGAGACGAGTGGTTTCTTT CASSPSGTAETSGFF
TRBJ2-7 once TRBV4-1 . TGCGCCAGCAGCCAGGTCTCGGTGCCCTACGAGCAGTACTTC CASSQVSVPYEQYF
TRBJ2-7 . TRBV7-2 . TGTGCCAGCAGCCCCTTAAACGAGCAGTACTTC CASSPLNEQYF
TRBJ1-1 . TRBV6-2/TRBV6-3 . TGTGCCAGCAGTTTTGGGCAGGGGACCACTGAAGCTTTCTTT CASSFGQGTTEAFF
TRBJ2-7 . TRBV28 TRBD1 TGTGCCACCTCAGGGGGAGTCGCCTACGAGCAGTACTTC CATSGGVAYEQYF
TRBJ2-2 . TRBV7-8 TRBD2 TGTGCCAGCAGCCCCCGGACTAGCGGGGTAACCGGGGAGCTGTTTTTT CASSPRTSGVTGELFF
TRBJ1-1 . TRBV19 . TGTGCCAGTAGAGAGGGTACGAACACTGAAGCTTTCTTT CASREGTNTEAFF
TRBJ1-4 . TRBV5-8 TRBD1 TGTGCCAGCAGCCGGGACAGGGGCCTGTTTTTT CASSRDRGLFF
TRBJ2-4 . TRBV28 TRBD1 TGTGCCAGCAGCCGAGGACAGGGGGCTAAAAACATTCAGTACTTC CASSRGQGAKNIQYF
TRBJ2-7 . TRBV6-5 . TGTGCCAGCAAATCGGTCGGCGAGCAGTACTTC CASKSVGEQYF
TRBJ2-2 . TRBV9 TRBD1 TGTGCCAGCAGCGTGGACAGGGCGGGCACCGGGGAGCTGTTTTTT CASSVDRAGTGELFF
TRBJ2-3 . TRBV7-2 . TGTGCCAGCAGCTTAGCTGGCAGGGGGGAGACAGATACGCAGTATTTT CASSLAGRGETDTQYF
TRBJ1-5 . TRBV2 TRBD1 TGTGCCAGCACTATGGGACAGGGGAATCAGCCCCAGCATTTT CASTMGQGNQPQHF
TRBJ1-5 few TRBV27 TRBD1 TGTGCCAGCAGTCTAAACAGGGGTAGCAATCAGCCCCAGCATTTT CASSLNRGSNQPQHF
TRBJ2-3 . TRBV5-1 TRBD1 TGCGCCAGCAGCTTCCTTACCGGGACAGGCACAGATACGCAGTATTTT CASSFLTGTGTDTQYF
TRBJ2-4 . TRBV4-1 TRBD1 TGCGCCAGCAGCCATCGACAGGGGGATATTCAGTACTTC CASSHRQGDIQYF
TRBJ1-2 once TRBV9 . TGTGCCAGCAATAACAGGGTGAACTATGGCTACACCTTC CASNNRVNYGYTF
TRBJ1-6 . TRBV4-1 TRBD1 TGCGCCAGCAGGGGACAGGGGAGCTCCTATAATTCACCCCTCCACTTT CASRGQGSSYNSPLHF
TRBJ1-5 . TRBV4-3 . TGCGCCAGCAGCCAAGATAGGCGGAGCAATCAGCCCCAGCATTTT CASSQDRRSNQPQHF
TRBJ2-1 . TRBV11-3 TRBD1 TGTGCCAGCAGCTTAGAGGGGACAGGGAACAATGAGCAGTTCTTC CASSLEGTGNNEQFF
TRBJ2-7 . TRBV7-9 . TGTGCCAGCAGCTTCCTCGACAGAACGAGGTACGAGCAGTACTTC CASSFLDRTRYEQYF
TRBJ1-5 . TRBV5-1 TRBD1 TGCGCCAGCAGCTGGGACAGGGAACGGGGGCAGCCCCAGCATTTT CASSWDRERGQPQHF
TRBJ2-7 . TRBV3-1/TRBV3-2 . TGTGCCAGCAGCCAAGGCCGCAGGGCATACGAGCAGTACTTC CASSQGRRAYEQYF
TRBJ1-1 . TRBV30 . TGTGCCTGGAGGAACTCAGGGATGAACACTGAAGCTTTCTTT CAWRNSGMNTEAFF
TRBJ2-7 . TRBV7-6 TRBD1 TGTGCCAGCAGCTTGGACGGGACAGGGTTCTACGAGCAGTACTTC CASSLDGTGFYEQYF
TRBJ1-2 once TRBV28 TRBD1 TGTGCCAGCAGTTTAGGAGGGACAGGGCAGGTTGGGTATGGCTACACCTTC CASSLGGTGQVGYGYTF
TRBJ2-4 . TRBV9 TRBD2 TGTGCCAGCAGGGACCTAGCGGGGCCCCTTAAGACCAAAAACATTCAGTACTTC CASRDLAGPLKTKNIQYF
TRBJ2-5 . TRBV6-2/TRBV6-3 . TGTGCCAGCAGTCACCGGAGGGCTAGAACAACCCAGTACTTC CASSHRRARTTQYF
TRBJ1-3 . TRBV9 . TGTGCCAGCAGCGTCAGTAGCTTCTCTGGAAACACCATATATTTT CASSVSSFSGNTIYF
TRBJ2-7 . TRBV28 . TGTGCCAGCAGCAATGTCGGGACTGAATCCTACGAGCAGTACTTC CASSNVGTESYEQYF
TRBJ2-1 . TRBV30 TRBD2 TGTGCCTGGAGTCAAGCCATGACTAGCGGGGGCCATTTCTACAATGAGCAGTTCTTC CAWSQAMTSGGHFYNEQFF
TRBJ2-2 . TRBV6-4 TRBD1 TGTGCCAGCAGGGAGACAGGGGGGATCACCGGGGAGCTGTTTTTT CASRETGGITGELFF
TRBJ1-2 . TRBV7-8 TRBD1 TGTGCCAGCAGCTCGGGACAGGGGTTTGGCTACACCTTC CASSSGQGFGYTF
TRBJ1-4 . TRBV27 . TGTGCCAGCAGCTCCTCCCGCAGGGCTGAAAAACTGTTTTTT CASSSSRRAEKLFF
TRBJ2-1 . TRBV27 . TGTGCCAGCAGTTTAGGGCGGGACAGACCCTACAATGAGCAGTTCTTC CASSLGRDRPYNEQFF
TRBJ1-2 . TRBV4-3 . TGCGCCAGCAGCCAAGCGTGGGGAGGGGACTATGGCTACACCTTC CASSQAWGGDYGYTF
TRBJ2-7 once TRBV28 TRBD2 TGTGCCAGCAGAACTAGCGGGGGGACAACCTACGAGCAGTACTTC CASRTSGGTTYEQYF
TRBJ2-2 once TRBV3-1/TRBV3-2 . TGTGCCAGCAGCCAACAACTAGCAGGCGGGGAGCTGTTTTTT CASSQQLAGGELFF
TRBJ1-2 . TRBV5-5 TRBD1 TGTGCCAGCAGCTTGGCCACGGGGACAGCATATGGCTACACCTTC CASSLATGTAYGYTF
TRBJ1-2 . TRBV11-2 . TGTGCCAGCAAGGAAGGACTGAGTTTTAACTATGGCTACACCTTC CASKEGLSFNYGYTF
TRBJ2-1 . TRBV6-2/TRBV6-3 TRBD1 TGTGCCAGCAGCTCCTTAAACAGGGGGCTTTTAAATGAGCAGTTCTTC CASSSLNRGLLNEQFF
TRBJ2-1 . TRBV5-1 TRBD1 TGCGCCAGCAGCTTGGAGGGGGCCAGGGGGCACAATGAGCAGTTCTTC CASSLEGARGHNEQFF
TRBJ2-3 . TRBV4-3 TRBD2 TGCGCCAGCAGCCAAGACCTCTACGGGGGAGGGGCTTTTGATACGCAGTATTTT CASSQDLYGGGAFDTQYF
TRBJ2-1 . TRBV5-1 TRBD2 TGCGCCAGTTCGCAAAGCGGGAGCTCCTACAATGAGCAGTTCTTC CASSQSGSSYNEQFF
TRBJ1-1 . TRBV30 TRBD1 TGTGCCTGGAGTGCCTTGGGACAGACTGAAGCTTTCTTT CAWSALGQTEAFF
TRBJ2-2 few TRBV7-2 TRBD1 TGTGCCAGCAGCCGGGACAGGGTGGACACCGGGGAGCTGTTTTTT CASSRDRVDTGELFF
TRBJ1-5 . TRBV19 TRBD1 TGTGCCAGTAGTATTGAGAGGACAGGAGGGTATAGCAATCAGCCCCAGCATTTT CASSIERTGGYSNQPQHF
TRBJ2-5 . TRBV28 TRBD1 TGTGCCAGCAGTTTATGGAGTTCTTGGCTTGGAGGGACAGGGGCAGGGGAGACCCAGTACTTC CASSLWSSWLGGTGAGETQYF
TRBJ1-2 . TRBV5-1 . TGCGCCAGCAGCTTGATTTCCCACCCCGGGGAGGGCGGTTCCTATGGCTACACCTTC CASSLISHPGEGGSYGYTF
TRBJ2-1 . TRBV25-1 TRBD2 TGTGCCAGCAGCGGGACTATCTCCTACAATGAGCAGTTCTTC CASSGTISYNEQFF
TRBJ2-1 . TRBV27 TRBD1 TGTGCCAGCAGTTCTGCTCCCGGGACAGGGGGGGATGAGCAGTTCTTC CASSSAPGTGGDEQFF
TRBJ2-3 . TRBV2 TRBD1 TGTGCCAGCAGACGACAGGGGGTGGCAGATACGCAGTATTTT CASRRQGVADTQYF